This section outlines one T cell receptor beta chain sequence together with its context. The antigen remains undetermined. CDR3 size: 14 residues. Germline V gives CDR1 MNHEY, CDR2 SMNVEV (reference sequence). Trimming left V 2 bases short and J 3 bases short, with 11 bases between. It was CD45RO-negative cells, positively selected for CCR7, that made up naive CD8 cells, with terminally differentiated effector memory CD45RA+ cells excluded. Healthy HIV-negative adults with no recent acute infections or vaccinations were recruited as donors. This specimen comes from a study of shared clonotypes between healthy human individuals. Broader study findings: The sole specimen, blood, was sampled, and tissue repertoires likely differ.

Repertoires were generated with immunoSEQ multiplex PCR, while TCRdb's copy carries only in-frame clones and drops some. The sample has just over 2,000,000 clones, roughly 95% seen once. This sequence joins TRBV27 and TRBJ2-7; D may be TRBD2 (5 bases). Source material: naive CD8+ T cells sorted from blood. The sequence was obtained from a man between 18 and 35 years old in good health. The CDR3: CASSLKRDNYEQYF. The DNA for the CDR3 is TGTGCCAGCAGTTTAAAACGGGATAACTACGAGCAGTACTTC.